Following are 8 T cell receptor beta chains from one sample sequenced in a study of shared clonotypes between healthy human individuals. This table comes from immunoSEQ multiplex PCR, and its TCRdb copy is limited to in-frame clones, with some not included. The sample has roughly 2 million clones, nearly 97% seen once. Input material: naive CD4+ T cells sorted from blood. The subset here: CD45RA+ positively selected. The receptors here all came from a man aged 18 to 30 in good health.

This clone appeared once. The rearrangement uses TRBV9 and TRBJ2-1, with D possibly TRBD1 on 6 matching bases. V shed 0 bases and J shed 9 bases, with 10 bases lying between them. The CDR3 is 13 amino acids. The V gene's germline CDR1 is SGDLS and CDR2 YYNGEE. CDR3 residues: CASSVAGDSEQFF. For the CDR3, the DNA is TGTGCCAGCAGCGTAGCAGGGGATTCTGAGCAGTTCTTC.

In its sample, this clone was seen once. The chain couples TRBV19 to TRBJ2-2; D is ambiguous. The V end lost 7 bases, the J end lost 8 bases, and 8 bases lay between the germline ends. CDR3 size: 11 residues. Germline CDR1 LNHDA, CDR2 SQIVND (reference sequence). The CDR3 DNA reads TGTGCCAGTACCTTCCTAGGGGAGCTGTTTTTT. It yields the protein CASTFLGELFF.

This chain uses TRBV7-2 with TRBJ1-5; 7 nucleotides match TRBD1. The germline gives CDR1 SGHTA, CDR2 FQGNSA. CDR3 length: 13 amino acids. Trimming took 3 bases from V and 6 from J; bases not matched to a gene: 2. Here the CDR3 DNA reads TGTGCCAGCAGCTTTGACAGGGTTCAGCCCCAGCATTTT. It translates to CASSFDRVQPQHF. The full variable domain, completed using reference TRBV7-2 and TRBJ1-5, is GAGVSQSPSNKVTEKGKDVELRCDPISGHTALYWYRQSLGQGLEFLIYFQGNSAPDKSGLPSDRFSAERTGGSVSTLTIQRTQQEDSAVYLCASSFDRVQPQHFGDGTRLSIL.

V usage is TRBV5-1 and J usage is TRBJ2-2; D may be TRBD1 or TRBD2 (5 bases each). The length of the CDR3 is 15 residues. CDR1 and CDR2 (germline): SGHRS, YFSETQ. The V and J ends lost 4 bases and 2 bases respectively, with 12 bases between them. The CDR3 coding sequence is TGCGCCAGCAGCGCCGGGACGGTTAACACCGGGGAGCTGTTTTTT. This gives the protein CASSAGTVNTGELFF.

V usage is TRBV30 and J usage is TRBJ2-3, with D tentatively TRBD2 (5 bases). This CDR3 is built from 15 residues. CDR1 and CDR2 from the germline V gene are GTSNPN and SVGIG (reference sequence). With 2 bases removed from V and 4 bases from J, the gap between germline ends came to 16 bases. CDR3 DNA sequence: TGTGCCTGGAGTCAAAGCCGGGTCGGGGCAGATACGCAGTATTTT. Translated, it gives CAWSQSRVGADTQYF.

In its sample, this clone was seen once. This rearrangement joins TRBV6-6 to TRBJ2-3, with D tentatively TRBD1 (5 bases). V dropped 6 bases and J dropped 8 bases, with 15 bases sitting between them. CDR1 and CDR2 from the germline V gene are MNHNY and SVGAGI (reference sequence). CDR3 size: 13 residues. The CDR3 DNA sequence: TGTGCCAGCAGCCCTACAGGCCCAAGTACGCAGTATTTT. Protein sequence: CASSPTGPSTQYF.

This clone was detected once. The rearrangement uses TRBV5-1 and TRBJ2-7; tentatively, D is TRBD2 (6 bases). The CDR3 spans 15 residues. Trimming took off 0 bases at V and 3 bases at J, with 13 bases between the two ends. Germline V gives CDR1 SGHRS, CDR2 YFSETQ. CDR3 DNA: TGCGCCAGCAGCTTGGTTGCGGGGAACCACTACGAGCAGTACTTC. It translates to CASSLVAGNHYEQYF.

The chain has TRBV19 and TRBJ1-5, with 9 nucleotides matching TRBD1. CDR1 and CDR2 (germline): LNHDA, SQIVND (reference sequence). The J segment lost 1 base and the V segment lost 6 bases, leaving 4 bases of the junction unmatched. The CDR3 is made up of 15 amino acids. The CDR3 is CASRLGTGSNQPQHF. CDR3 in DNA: TGTGCCAGTAGACTTGGGACAGGGAGCAATCAGCCCCAGCATTTT.